The rows below give T cell receptor beta chains drawn from one sample of a study of cytomegalovirus exposure and HLA in healthy donors. Sequenced by immunoSEQ multiplex PCR; TCRdb stores in-frame clones only, minus some. The table records fewer than 200,000 clones, less than 90% of them present only once. The sample consisted of PBMCs. All receptors derive from a woman aged 50 to 60 in good health and CMV-seropositive. Each CDR3 is given with its conserved first and last residue. Fields, in order: D gene, J gene, V gene, clone size, CDR3 DNA, CDR3 protein. The D gene is left open where the match is weak. Clone size, where shown, is once, few, many, or a class for clones that have expanded.

. | TRBJ2-1 | TRBV7-9 | . | TGTGCCAGCAGCCCCAGGGTCTTGGGGGCATACTACAATGAGCAGTTCTTC | CASSPRVLGAYYNEQFF
TRBD1 | TRBJ2-7 | TRBV5-1 | . | TGCGCCAGCAGCCAGGACAGGGACAGGGTGTTC | CASSQDRDRVF
. | TRBJ1-4 | TRBV9 | . | TGTGCCAGCAGCCCGGGGGGGGGTAGTCCTGTAGGCGAAAAACTGTTTTTT | CASSPGGGSPVGEKLFF
. | TRBJ2-7 | TRBV7-8 | . | TGTGCCAGCAGCCCCTCGCGGGCAAGAGGATCGTCGCTAAGTCAGGTGCGGTACTTC | CASSPSRARGSSLSQVRYF
. | TRBJ1-4 | TRBV7-9 | few | TGTGCCAGCAGCTTAGAGGGCGCAGGGCGCCTCGTAAAACTGTTTTTT | CASSLEGAGRLVKLFF
. | TRBJ2-7 | TRBV7-8 | . | TGTGCCAGCAGCCCCCCCGGGGTCTCGAAAATCGACGAGCAGTACTTC | CASSPPGVSKIDEQYF
. | TRBJ1-2 | TRBV7-6 | . | TGTGCCAACAGCTTAGCCGAGACTAACTATGGCTACACCTTC | CANSLAETNYGYTF
. | TRBJ1-5 | TRBV4-1 | few | TGCGCCAGCAGCCAAACCCGGTCGGGCAGGGTAGGACAGCCCCAGCATTTT | CASSQTRSGRVGQPQHF
. | TRBJ2-5 | TRBV27 | . | TGTGCCAGCAGTTCTTTTAGGGGGAAAGAGACCCAGTACTTC | CASSSFRGKETQYF
TRBD2 | TRBJ2-7 | TRBV5-6 | . | TGTGCCAGCAGCCACGGACTAGCGGGAAATTACGAGCAGTACTTC | CASSHGLAGNYEQYF
. | TRBJ1-3 | TRBV29-1 | . | TGCAGCGTTGTGGGTAGCCGGAGCTCTGGAAACACCATATATTTT | CSVVGSRSSGNTIYF
TRBD1 | TRBJ2-1 | TRBV9 | . | TGTGCCAGCAGCGGTGACAGGGGTCGTAATGAGCAGTTCTTC | CASSGDRGRNEQFF
. | TRBJ2-7 | TRBV28 | . | TGTGCCAGCACCTCCCCAGCAGGGGATAGGCAGCAGTACTTC | CASTSPAGDRQQYF
TRBD1 | TRBJ1-5 | TRBV4-2 | . | TGTGCCAGCAGTCAGGGGGGAGAAGGGAATCAGCCCCAGCATTTT | CASSQGGEGNQPQHF
. | TRBJ1-6 | TRBV30 | . | TGTGCCTGGAGTCCACTAAACATTCTCCCGGGGTCACCCCTCCACTTT | CAWSPLNILPGSPLHF
TRBD1 | TRBJ1-2 | TRBV5-4 | . | TGTGCCAGCAGCTTGGGGAGGGACAGGGGAGGCTACACCTTC | CASSLGRDRGGYTF
TRBD1 | TRBJ2-1 | TRBV4-3 | . | TGCGCCAGCAGCCAACTGGCAGGGGGTAGGTCCTACAATGAGCAGTTCTTC | CASSQLAGGRSYNEQFF
TRBD2 | TRBJ2-7 | TRBV9 | . | TGTGCCAGCAGCCCCGGACTAGCGGGAAGGTACGAGCAGTACTTC | CASSPGLAGRYEQYF
TRBD2 | TRBJ2-7 | TRBV15 | . | TGTGCCACCAGCAGAGATCGCGGAGCGGGGTCCACCTACGAGCAGTACTTC | CATSRDRGAGSTYEQYF
. | TRBJ2-5 | TRBV25-1 | . | TGTGCCAGCAGTGAATACGGGGGAGAGACCCAGTACTTC | CASSEYGGETQYF
. | TRBJ2-1 | TRBV5-4 | once | TGTGCCAGCAGCCCCCAGGGAGGCCTTCTCTCCTACAATGAGCAGTTCTTC | CASSPQGGLLSYNEQFF
TRBD2 | TRBJ2-7 | TRBV19 | few | TGTGCCAGTAGTATGGCGGGAGCCTACGAGCAGTACTTC | CASSMAGAYEQYF
. | TRBJ1-1 | TRBV19 | . | TGTGCCAGTAGTCCGCGGGAAAAGACTGAAGCTTTCTTT | CASSPREKTEAFF
. | TRBJ1-2 | TRBV28 | . | TGTGCCAGCAGTTTCTCTACAGCTGGTCAGGGCTACACCTTC | CASSFSTAGQGYTF
TRBD1 | TRBJ2-3 | TRBV10-3 | . | TGTGCCCTTTCCGGGCAGGGGGTAGGTCAAGATACGCAGTATTTT | CALSGQGVGQDTQYF
. | TRBJ1-1 | TRBV6-5 | . | TGTGCCAGCATTAGGAACACTGAAGCTTTCTTT | CASIRNTEAFF
. | TRBJ1-5 | TRBV4-2 | . | TGTGCCAGCAGCCAAGAGGACAGCTTTAGCAATCAGCCCCAGCATTTT | CASSQEDSFSNQPQHF
. | TRBJ1-2 | TRBV5-1 | . | TGCGCCAGCAGCTTGGATGGGGCGTTAGGCGGTGGCTACACCTTC | CASSLDGALGGGYTF
. | TRBJ2-5 | TRBV7-2 | . | TGTGCCAGCAGCTTAGAGAGACTAGACTCTGGGGGGACCCAGTACTTC | CASSLERLDSGGTQYF
TRBD1 | TRBJ2-7 | TRBV6-1 | . | TGTGCCAGCAGTGTAGGGCCGGGACAGGGTCTGAACGAGCAGTACTTC | CASSVGPGQGLNEQYF
. | TRBJ1-1 | TRBV7-2 | . | TGTGCCAGCAGCTTATTAGCAGGGTTCATGAACACTGAAGCTTTCTTT | CASSLLAGFMNTEAFF
TRBD1 | TRBJ2-7 | TRBV2 | . | TGTGCCAGCAGATCTGGGGACAGCTACGAGCAGTACTTC | CASRSGDSYEQYF